Presented here are 5 T cell receptor beta chains from one specimen sequenced in a study of blood T cell repertoires in COVID-19. TCRdb's copy holds only in-frame clones and misses some; the assay was immunoSEQ multiplex PCR. The table has about 98,000 clones, about 90% seen once. Specimen: peripheral blood. These receptors came from a man in his fifties or sixties with active COVID-19.

CDR3 DNA sequence: TGTGCCAGCTTTAGGGGTTACAATGAGCAGTTCTTC. Its protein product is CASFRGYNEQFF. The chain employs TRBV6-4 and TRBJ2-1; weak D call: TRBD1 (5 bases). Germline V gives CDR1 MRHNA, CDR2 SNTAGT. The CDR3 contains 12 residues. V was trimmed by 8 bases and J by 4 bases, leaving 9 bases between them.

The count of this clone is one. Written as DNA, the CDR3 is TGCGCCAGCAGCCCTCGACAGTACTCTGGGGCCAACGTCCTGACTTTC. Its protein product is CASSPRQYSGANVLTF. V and J are TRBV4-1 and TRBJ2-6; weak D call: TRBD1 (5 bases). The germline gives CDR1 MGHRA, CDR2 YSYEKL. This CDR3 region has 16 residues. Trimming left V 4 bases short and J 0 bases short, with 10 bases between.

The chain combines TRBV24-1 with TRBJ2-2; D unclear. This CDR3 is built from 13 residues. The V gene lost 3 bases and the J gene lost 5 bases, with 6 bases spanning the gap. Germline CDR1 KGHDR, CDR2 SFDVKD. Here the CDR3 reads CATSDILTGELFF. The DNA for the CDR3 is TGTGCCACCAGTGATATACTAACCGGGGAGCTGTTTTTT.

The V gene is TRBV19, the J gene TRBJ2-3; D not resolved. With 10 bases removed from V and 5 bases from J, the gap between germline ends came to 10 bases. The CDR3 sequence is 11 residues long. Germline-derived CDR1 and CDR2 are LNHDA and SQIVND (reference sequence). The CDR3 nucleotides read TGTGCCACGCGTTCTGGAGATACGCAGTATTTT. Its protein product is CATRSGDTQYF.

The rearrangement links TRBV3-1 (or the pseudogene TRBV3-2) to TRBJ2-5; TRBD2 matches at 12 bases. This CDR3 contains 15 residues. Per the germline V gene, CDR1 is LGHDT and CDR2 is YNNKEL (reference sequence). The trim removed 3 bases at V and 1 base at J, leaving 0 bases unmatched. CDR3 region: CASSQGLAGQETQYF. The CDR3 DNA is TGTGCCAGCAGCCAGGGACTAGCGGGCCAAGAGACCCAGTACTTC.